These T cell receptor beta chains were read from a single sample in a study of CD8 T cell repertoires and HIV-1 epitope variants. The table came from immunoSEQ multiplex PCR; TCRdb's copy has only in-frame clones and leaves some out. The profile shows approximately 5,000 clones, around 71% of them singletons. These TCRs' antigens remain unknown. Sequencing was done on a sample of cultured CD8+ T cells derived from PBMCs. Receptors originate from a male donor with HIV. The CDR3 runs from the conserved cysteine through the conserved F or W. Fields, in order: clone size, D gene, J gene, V gene, CDR3 protein, CDR3 DNA. A D gene is named only where the DNA matches it firmly. Clone size is shown for a subset of rows, as once, few, many or a class of expanded clone.

>NA|TRBD2|TRBJ2-7|TRBV11-2
CASSLTSGREVTYEQYF
TGTGCCAGCAGCTTAACTAGCGGGAGGGAGGTTACCTACGAGCAGTACTTC
>few|NA|TRBJ2-1|TRBV28
CASSLEYNEQFF
TGTGCCAGCAGTTTAGAGTACAATGAGCAGTTCTTC
>few|NA|TRBJ1-6|TRBV4-2
CASSQDRGSPLHF
TGTGCCAGCAGCCAAGATAGGGGTTCACCCCTCCACTTT
>NA|TRBD2|TRBJ2-1|TRBV4-3
CASSQEVPLAGGPNEQFF
TGCGCCAGCAGCCAAGAAGTCCCCCTAGCGGGGGGTCCAAATGAGCAGTTCTTC
>once|NA|TRBJ1-1|TRBV5-6
CASSWSTVEAFF
TGTGCCAGCAGCTGGTCGACAGTTGAAGCTTTCTTT
>NA|NA|TRBJ2-2|TRBV6-6
CASSYSGANTGELFF
TGTGCCAGCAGTTACTCAGGGGCGAACACCGGGGAGCTGTTTTTT
>NA|TRBD2|TRBJ2-3|TRBV4-2
CASSPGTSGRTDTQYF
TGTGCCAGCAGCCCTGGGACTAGCGGACGAACAGATACGCAGTATTTT
>NA|TRBD2|TRBJ2-7|TRBV28
CASSSLAGGLSYEQYF
TGTGCCAGCAGTTCCCTAGCGGGAGGGCTCTCCTACGAGCAGTACTTC
>NA|NA|TRBJ2-7|TRBV7-5
CASSLGQYLREQYF
TGTGCCAGCAGCTTGGGACAGTACCTTCGTGAGCAGTACTTC
>NA|TRBD1|TRBJ2-1|TRBV27
CASSLWTGDEQFF
TGTGCCAGCAGTTTATGGACAGGGGATGAGCAGTTCTTC
>NA|TRBD2|TRBJ2-1|TRBV7-6
CASSPTLADSYNEQFF
TGTGCCAGCAGCCCTACTCTAGCGGATTCCTACAATGAGCAGTTCTTC
>NA|NA|TRBJ1-6|TRBV19
CASSMWQINSPLHF
TGTGCCAGTAGTATGTGGCAGATTAATTCACCCCTCCACTTT
>NA|NA|TRBJ2-7|TRBV6-1
CASSERTDSYEQYF
TGTGCCAGCAGTGAGCGAACTGATTCCTACGAGCAGTACTTC
>NA|NA|TRBJ2-7|TRBV4-1
CASSQAKYSYEQYF
TGCGCCAGCAGCCAAGCAAAGTACTCCTACGAGCAGTACTTC
>NA|NA|TRBJ2-3|TRBV18
CASSPRQGGRADTQYF
TGTGCCAGCTCACCGCGACAGGGAGGTAGGGCAGATACGCAGTATTTT
>once|TRBD1|TRBJ1-1|TRBV10-3
CAISAGDAGTADEAFF
TGTGCCATCAGTGCCGGAGACGCGGGGACAGCTGATGAAGCTTTCTTT
>NA|NA|TRBJ2-3|TRBV5-6
CASSPTRDNTDTQYF
TGTGCCAGCAGCCCAACCCGGGACAACACAGATACGCAGTATTTT
>NA|NA|TRBJ2-1|TRBV9
CASSVQTGSNEQFF
TGTGCCAGCAGCGTACAAACAGGGAGTAATGAGCAGTTCTTC
>NA|NA|TRBJ1-1|TRBV18
CASSPPFTWAEAFF
TGTGCCAGCTCACCACCTTTTACTTGGGCTGAAGCTTTCTTT
>hyperexpanded|NA|TRBJ1-2|TRBV28
CASGLYPLDLNYGYTF
TGTGCCAGCGGCTTATATCCCTTGGACCTTAACTATGGCTACACCTTC
>NA|TRBD1|TRBJ1-1|TRBV7-9
CASRRIQGNPDTEAFF
TGTGCCAGCAGACGTATACAGGGGAATCCTGACACTGAAGCTTTCTTT
>few|NA|TRBJ1-2|TRBV9
CASSPGFDYGYTF
TGTGCCAGCAGCCCCGGGTTTGACTATGGCTACACCTTC